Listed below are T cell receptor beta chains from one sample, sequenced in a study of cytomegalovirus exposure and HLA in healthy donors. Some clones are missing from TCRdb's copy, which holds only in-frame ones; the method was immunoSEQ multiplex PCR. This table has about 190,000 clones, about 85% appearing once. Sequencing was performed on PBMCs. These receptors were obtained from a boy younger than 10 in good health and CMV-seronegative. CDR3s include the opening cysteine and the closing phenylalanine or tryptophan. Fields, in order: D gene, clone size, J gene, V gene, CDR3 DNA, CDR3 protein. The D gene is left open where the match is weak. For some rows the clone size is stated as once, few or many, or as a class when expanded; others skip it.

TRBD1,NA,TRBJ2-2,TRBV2,TGTGCCAGCAGTGGAGGGACAGAAAACACCGGGGAGCTGTTTTTT,CASSGGTENTGELFF
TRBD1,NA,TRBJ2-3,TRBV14,TGTGCCAGCAGCAACACACAGGGGCCCCGTACAGATACGCAGTATTTT,CASSNTQGPRTDTQYF
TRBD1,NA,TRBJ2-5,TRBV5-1,TGCGCCAGCAGCTTTCAGACAGGGGGCCAAGAGACCCAGTACTTC,CASSFQTGGQETQYF
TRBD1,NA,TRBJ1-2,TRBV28,TGTGCCAGCAGTTTACGGGCGGGTCTACAGGGGGCTGGCTATGGCTACACCTTC,CASSLRAGLQGAGYGYTF
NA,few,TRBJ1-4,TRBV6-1,TGTGCCAGCAGGAGCGGGGGGGGGCGCGAAAAACTGTTTTTT,CASRSGGGREKLFF
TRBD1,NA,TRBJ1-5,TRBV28,TGTGCCAGCAGTTCGTGGACAGGGCAGACCAATCAGCCCCAGCATTTT,CASSSWTGQTNQPQHF
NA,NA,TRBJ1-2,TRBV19,TGTGCCAGTAGTATGGCCAACTATGGCTACACCTTC,CASSMANYGYTF
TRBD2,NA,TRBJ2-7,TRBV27,TGTGCCAGCAGTTTCGGGGGGATCTACGAGCAGTACTTC,CASSFGGIYEQYF
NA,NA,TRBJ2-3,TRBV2,TGTGCCAGCAGTGTATCAGCGGGTAGCACAGATACGCAGTATTTT,CASSVSAGSTDTQYF
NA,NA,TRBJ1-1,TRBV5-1,TGCGCCAGCAGCTTCAACCCGGCGGACATGAACACTGAAGCTTTCTTT,CASSFNPADMNTEAFF
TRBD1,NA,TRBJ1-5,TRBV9,TGTGCCAGCAGCCGAACCGGGACAGAGGGTCAGCCCCAGCATTTT,CASSRTGTEGQPQHF
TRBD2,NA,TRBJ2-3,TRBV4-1,TGCGCCAGCAGCATTAGGGGGACTAGCGGGCCATTGGATACGCAGTATTTT,CASSIRGTSGPLDTQYF